The rows below give T cell receptor beta chains drawn from one sample of a study of control samples from healthy donors and cancer patients. Profiling relied on immunoSEQ multiplex PCR, and the TCRdb table lists in-frame clones only, not all of them. The sample shows 75,000 to 95,000 clones, around 84% of them seen only once. Sequencing used PBMCs. The receptors were gathered from a man in his sixties or seventies with lung cancer. Each CDR3 is given with its conserved first and last residue. A D gene is named only where the DNA matches it firmly. Clone size is given for some rows only: seen once, a few or many times, or a class if the clone is expanded.

clone size,D gene,J gene,V gene,CDR3 DNA,CDR3 protein
.,TRBD1,TRBJ2-7,TRBV5-1,TGCGCCAGCAGCTTGGGAGGGGACAGGGTGGACTACGAGCAGTACTTC,CASSLGGDRVDYEQYF
few,TRBD2,TRBJ2-7,TRBV30,TGTGCCTGGAGTGTACGGGTCCGGGGGGACGGCTACGAGCAGTACTTC,CAWSVRVRGDGYEQYF
.,.,TRBJ2-1,TRBV19,TGTGCCAGTAGAACCGGGACCCTCAGTGAGCAGTTCTTC,CASRTGTLSEQFF
.,.,TRBJ1-2,TRBV2,TGTGCCAGCAGTCGGGGCCTGGTGGGGAACTATGGCTACACCTTC,CASSRGLVGNYGYTF
.,.,TRBJ2-1,TRBV7-9,TGTGCCAGCAGCCCTAGGGGGGGAACCCTCTCCTACAATGAGCAGTTCTTC,CASSPRGGTLSYNEQFF
.,TRBD2,TRBJ2-1,TRBV18,TGTGCCAGCTCACCACGTCTAGCGGGGGGGCTCGTAGAGCAGTTCTTC,CASSPRLAGGLVEQFF
.,.,TRBJ2-5,TRBV4-1,TGCGCCAGCAGCCAAGACACAGGGAGGGCAGAGACCCAGTACTTC,CASSQDTGRAETQYF
.,TRBD1,TRBJ1-5,TRBV2,TGTGCCAGCAGCCCGGACAGGGGGAATCAGCCCCAGCATTTT,CASSPDRGNQPQHF
.,.,TRBJ1-5,TRBV28,TGTGCCAGCAGTGGCGGGAAGAGGGCCCAGCATTTT,CASSGGKRAQHF
.,.,TRBJ2-4,TRBV4-1,TGCGCCAGCAGCCAACCGGGACAAAACATTCAGTACTTC,CASSQPGQNIQYF
few,.,TRBJ1-3,TRBV4-3,TGCGCCAGCAGCCAAGGAGAGAGAAGCTGGGGAAACACCATATATTTT,CASSQGERSWGNTIYF
.,TRBD2,TRBJ2-1,TRBV5-8,TGTGCCAGCAGCTCTTATAGCGGGCATGGTTACAATGAGCAGTTCTTC,CASSSYSGHGYNEQFF
.,.,TRBJ1-1,TRBV12-3/TRBV12-4,TGTGCCAGCAGCCGAAGGGGTGAAGCTTTCTTT,CASSRRGEAFF
.,.,TRBJ1-5,TRBV15,TGTGCCACCAGCAGAGATCCGGGGACATATAGCAATCAGCCCCAGCATTTT,CATSRDPGTYSNQPQHF
.,TRBD1,TRBJ2-1,TRBV7-8,TGTGCCAGCAGCGACCGGGACAGATACTACAATGAGCAGTTCTTC,CASSDRDRYYNEQFF
.,TRBD2,TRBJ2-1,TRBV4-2,TGTGCCAGCAGCCAAGTTAGCGGGGGTTTCGACAATGAGCAGTTCTTC,CASSQVSGGFDNEQFF
.,TRBD2,TRBJ2-7,TRBV11-2,TGTGCCAGCAGCTTGGGGAGGGGACGGACCTACGAGCAGTACTTC,CASSLGRGRTYEQYF
.,.,TRBJ2-7,TRBV6-2/TRBV6-3,TGTGCCAGCAGCACCACACTACGGAAGCAGTACTTC,CASSTTLRKQYF